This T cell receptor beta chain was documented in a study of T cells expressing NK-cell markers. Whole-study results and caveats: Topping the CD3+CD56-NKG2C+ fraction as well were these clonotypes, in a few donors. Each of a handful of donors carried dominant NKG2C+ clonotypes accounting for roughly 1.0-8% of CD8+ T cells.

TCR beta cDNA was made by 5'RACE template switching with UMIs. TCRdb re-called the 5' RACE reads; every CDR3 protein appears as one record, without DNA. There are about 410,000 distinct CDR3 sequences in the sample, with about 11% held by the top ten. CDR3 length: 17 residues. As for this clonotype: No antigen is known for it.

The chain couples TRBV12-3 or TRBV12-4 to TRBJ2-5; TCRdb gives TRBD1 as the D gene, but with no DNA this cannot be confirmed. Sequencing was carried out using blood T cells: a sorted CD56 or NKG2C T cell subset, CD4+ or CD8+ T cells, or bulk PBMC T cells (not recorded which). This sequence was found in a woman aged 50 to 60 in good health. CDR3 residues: CASSPPGQGLGLETQYF.